Listed below are T cell receptor beta chains from one sample, sequenced in a study of cytomegalovirus exposure and HLA in healthy donors. TCRdb's copy holds only in-frame clones and misses some; the assay was immunoSEQ multiplex PCR. The sample has about 100,000 clones, around four fifths seen once. The sample consisted of PBMCs. All receptors derive from a woman aged 55-70 years in good health and CMV-seronegative. The CDR3 runs from the conserved cysteine through the conserved F or W. A D gene is named only where the DNA matches it firmly. Not every row has a clone size; where given, it reads once, few, many or a size class.

J gene: TRBJ2-7; clone size: -; V gene: TRBV9; D gene: TRBD1; CDR3 length: 16; CDR3 DNA: TGTGCCAGCAGCGTAGAAGCAGGGGGCGCAACCTACGAGCAGTACTTC; CDR3 protein: CASSVEAGGATYEQYF
J gene: TRBJ2-1; clone size: -; V gene: TRBV9; D gene: -; CDR3 length: 17; CDR3 DNA: TGTGCCAGCAGCGTATCCGGGACTCCGCACCCAAACAATGAGCAGTTCTTC; CDR3 protein: CASSVSGTPHPNNEQFF
J gene: TRBJ1-2; clone size: -; V gene: TRBV5-6; D gene: -; CDR3 length: 14; CDR3 DNA: TGTGCCAGCAGACGGACCCGCACAGGGTTAGGCTACACCTTC; CDR3 protein: CASRRTRTGLGYTF
J gene: TRBJ2-5; clone size: -; V gene: TRBV29-1; D gene: TRBD2; CDR3 length: 13; CDR3 DNA: TGCAGCAGCCGGGCGGGAGGGCGGGAGACCCAGTACTTC; CDR3 protein: CSSRAGGRETQYF
J gene: TRBJ1-1; clone size: -; V gene: TRBV6-1; D gene: TRBD1; CDR3 length: 13; CDR3 DNA: TGTGCCAGCAGGGACAGGCGGAACACTGAAGCTTTCTTT; CDR3 protein: CASRDRRNTEAFF
J gene: TRBJ2-7; clone size: few; V gene: TRBV5-6; D gene: -; CDR3 length: 15; CDR3 DNA: TGTGCCAGCAGCTTGGGAGCGGGCCTCCCCAACGAGCAGTACTTC; CDR3 protein: CASSLGAGLPNEQYF
J gene: TRBJ2-3; clone size: -; V gene: TRBV7-2; D gene: TRBD2; CDR3 length: 18; CDR3 DNA: TGTGCCAGCAGCTTAGATGGGACTAGCGGGGCTAGCACAGATACGCAGTATTTT; CDR3 protein: CASSLDGTSGASTDTQYF
J gene: TRBJ2-7; clone size: -; V gene: TRBV7-9; D gene: -; CDR3 length: 16; CDR3 DNA: TGTGCCAGCAGCCTCGCGGGCGGGTCGGGTTCCGTGAAGCAGTACTTC; CDR3 protein: CASSLAGGSGSVKQYF
J gene: TRBJ1-1; clone size: -; V gene: TRBV9; D gene: -; CDR3 length: 15; CDR3 DNA: TGTGCCAGCAGCCCCGACGGCGGGTTCGGCACTGAAGCTTTCTTT; CDR3 protein: CASSPDGGFGTEAFF
J gene: TRBJ1-2; clone size: -; V gene: TRBV28; D gene: -; CDR3 length: 15; CDR3 DNA: TGTGCCAGCAGTCCGACCCGGGGATGGGGAGACGGCTACACCTTC; CDR3 protein: CASSPTRGWGDGYTF
J gene: TRBJ2-1; clone size: -; V gene: TRBV29-1; D gene: TRBD2; CDR3 length: 14; CDR3 DNA: TGCAGCGTGGTAGCGGGAGTCGTCTACAATGAGCAGTTCTTC; CDR3 protein: CSVVAGVVYNEQFF
J gene: TRBJ2-3; clone size: -; V gene: TRBV5-1; D gene: TRBD1; CDR3 length: 15; CDR3 DNA: TGCGCCAGCAGCTTGAGGACAGGGAGGTCAGATACGCAGTATTTT; CDR3 protein: CASSLRTGRSDTQYF
J gene: TRBJ2-1; clone size: few; V gene: TRBV10-2; D gene: TRBD2; CDR3 length: 15; CDR3 DNA: TGCGCCAGCAGTATCCTACCGGGGGGTTTGAATGAGCAGTTCTTC; CDR3 protein: CASSILPGGLNEQFF
J gene: TRBJ2-7; clone size: -; V gene: TRBV6-5; D gene: TRBD2; CDR3 length: 15; CDR3 DNA: TGTGCCAGCAGTGCCCCCGGGACTAGCCGGTCCGAGCAGTACTTC; CDR3 protein: CASSAPGTSRSEQYF
J gene: TRBJ1-6; clone size: -; V gene: TRBV5-6; D gene: -; CDR3 length: 15; CDR3 DNA: TGTGCCAGCAGCTGGAAAAGGGGTCCTGGGTCACCCCTCCACTTT; CDR3 protein: CASSWKRGPGSPLHF
J gene: TRBJ2-7; clone size: -; V gene: TRBV9; D gene: -; CDR3 length: 16; CDR3 DNA: TGTGCCAGCAGCGTAGGAGGGCCACAAGGGGGACGTGAGCAGTACTTC; CDR3 protein: CASSVGGPQGGREQYF
J gene: TRBJ2-2; clone size: -; V gene: TRBV4-2; D gene: -; CDR3 length: 16; CDR3 DNA: TGTGCCAGCAGCCTCCGGGTAGCATCGAACACCGGGGAGCTGTTTTTT; CDR3 protein: CASSLRVASNTGELFF
J gene: TRBJ2-7; clone size: once; V gene: TRBV2; D gene: TRBD2; CDR3 length: 17; CDR3 DNA: TGTGCCAGCAGTGAACAAGGGGCGGGACTAGCGGGATACGAGCAGTACTTC; CDR3 protein: CASSEQGAGLAGYEQYF
J gene: TRBJ1-1; clone size: -; V gene: TRBV6-6; D gene: -; CDR3 length: 13; CDR3 DNA: TGTGCCAGCAGTTTTGGGGGGGTGACTGAAGCTTTCTTT; CDR3 protein: CASSFGGVTEAFF
J gene: TRBJ2-5; clone size: once; V gene: TRBV25-1; D gene: TRBD2; CDR3 length: 14; CDR3 DNA: TGTGCCAGCAGTGCCCGGACTAGCGGAGAGACCCAGTACTTC; CDR3 protein: CASSARTSGETQYF
J gene: TRBJ2-5; clone size: -; V gene: TRBV2; D gene: -; CDR3 length: 13; CDR3 DNA: TGTGCCAGCAGTGGGCGGGCTCAGGAGACCCAGTACTTC; CDR3 protein: CASSGRAQETQYF
J gene: TRBJ2-7; clone size: -; V gene: TRBV5-1; D gene: -; CDR3 length: 16; CDR3 DNA: TGCGCCAGCAGCTTTAGCTCCGGGACTCAAACCTACGAGCAGTACTTC; CDR3 protein: CASSFSSGTQTYEQYF
J gene: TRBJ1-3; clone size: once; V gene: TRBV9; D gene: TRBD1; CDR3 length: 15; CDR3 DNA: TGTGCCAGCAGCGATGACAGGGCCTACGGAAACACCATATATTTT; CDR3 protein: CASSDDRAYGNTIYF
J gene: TRBJ2-3; clone size: -; V gene: TRBV6-5; D gene: TRBD2; CDR3 length: 16; CDR3 DNA: TGTGCCAGCAGTTGGGCTAGCGGGGGTACTATAGATACGCAGTATTTT; CDR3 protein: CASSWASGGTIDTQYF
J gene: TRBJ2-1; clone size: once; V gene: TRBV6-6; D gene: TRBD2; CDR3 length: 14; CDR3 DNA: TGTGCCAGCAGTACATCCGGGACTAGGGATGAGCAGTTCTTC; CDR3 protein: CASSTSGTRDEQFF
J gene: TRBJ2-7; clone size: -; V gene: TRBV27; D gene: TRBD1; CDR3 length: 14; CDR3 DNA: TGTGCCAGCAGGGCGGACAGGGCAGTCTACGAGCAGTACTTC; CDR3 protein: CASRADRAVYEQYF
J gene: TRBJ2-3; clone size: once; V gene: TRBV10-1; D gene: TRBD1; CDR3 length: 15; CDR3 DNA: TGCGCCAGCAGTGCTTTGGGACAGGGGCCAGATACGCAGTATTTT; CDR3 protein: CASSALGQGPDTQYF
J gene: TRBJ2-5; clone size: -; V gene: TRBV6-5; D gene: TRBD2; CDR3 length: 16; CDR3 DNA: TGTGCCAGCAGTTACTCGAAAGCGGGAACACAAGAGACCCAGTACTTC; CDR3 protein: CASSYSKAGTQETQYF
J gene: TRBJ2-4; clone size: -; V gene: TRBV7-9; D gene: -; CDR3 length: 15; CDR3 DNA: TGTGCCAGCAGCCATGGACAGTTAGCCAAAAACATTCAGTACTTC; CDR3 protein: CASSHGQLAKNIQYF
J gene: TRBJ2-7; clone size: -; V gene: TRBV27; D gene: TRBD2; CDR3 length: 16; CDR3 DNA: TGTGCCAGCAGTTTAGTGGGGACTAGCGGGAGGTACGAGCAGTACTTC; CDR3 protein: CASSLVGTSGRYEQYF
J gene: TRBJ2-7; clone size: few; V gene: TRBV6-1; D gene: -; CDR3 length: 14; CDR3 DNA: TGTGCCAGCAGTGCAGGGGACATTTTCTACGAGCAGTACTTC; CDR3 protein: CASSAGDIFYEQYF
J gene: TRBJ1-2; clone size: -; V gene: TRBV4-1; D gene: -; CDR3 length: 13; CDR3 DNA: TGCGCCAGCAGCCCATCGGGGAACTATGGCTACACCTTC; CDR3 protein: CASSPSGNYGYTF
J gene: TRBJ1-1; clone size: -; V gene: TRBV5-4; D gene: TRBD1; CDR3 length: 18; CDR3 DNA: TGTGCCAGCAGCCCATTGTTGAGAACAGGGGGCGAAAGCACTGAAGCTTTCTTT; CDR3 protein: CASSPLLRTGGESTEAFF
J gene: TRBJ1-5; clone size: few; V gene: TRBV11-3; D gene: TRBD1; CDR3 length: 16; CDR3 DNA: TGTGCCAGCAGCCACCAGACAGGGTATAGCAATCAGCCCCAGCATTTT; CDR3 protein: CASSHQTGYSNQPQHF
J gene: TRBJ2-7; clone size: -; V gene: TRBV4-1; D gene: TRBD1; CDR3 length: 16; CDR3 DNA: TGCGCCAGCAGCCAAGGACAGGGTCCTAGTTCCTACGAGCAGTACTTC; CDR3 protein: CASSQGQGPSSYEQYF
J gene: TRBJ2-7; clone size: -; V gene: TRBV6-5; D gene: TRBD2; CDR3 length: 14; CDR3 DNA: TGTGCCAGCAGTGAAAGGGAGGGGCCCTACGAGCAGTACTTC; CDR3 protein: CASSEREGPYEQYF
J gene: TRBJ2-5; clone size: -; V gene: TRBV4-3; D gene: TRBD1; CDR3 length: 16; CDR3 DNA: TGCGCCAGCAGCCTCCACGGGACAGGGGAGCGAGAGACCCAGTACTTC; CDR3 protein: CASSLHGTGERETQYF
J gene: TRBJ1-5; clone size: -; V gene: TRBV18; D gene: TRBD1; CDR3 length: 16; CDR3 DNA: TGTGCCAGCTCACCGGGCCCCACAGGGGGCAATCAGCCCCAGCATTTT; CDR3 protein: CASSPGPTGGNQPQHF
J gene: TRBJ2-2; clone size: -; V gene: TRBV15; D gene: TRBD2; CDR3 length: 15; CDR3 DNA: TGTGCCACCAGCAAGTCGGGGGGGAACACCGGGGAGCTGTTTTTT; CDR3 protein: CATSKSGGNTGELFF
J gene: TRBJ1-4; clone size: -; V gene: TRBV11-2; D gene: TRBD1; CDR3 length: 15; CDR3 DNA: TGTGCCAGCAGCTCCCTGCAGGACAGGGCTGAAAAACTGTTTTTT; CDR3 protein: CASSSLQDRAEKLFF
J gene: TRBJ1-4; clone size: -; V gene: TRBV11-2; D gene: -; CDR3 length: 15; CDR3 DNA: TGTGCCAGCAGCCCTCAGACTGTCCTTAATGAAAAACTGTTTTTT; CDR3 protein: CASSPQTVLNEKLFF
J gene: TRBJ2-7; clone size: -; V gene: TRBV4-3; D gene: -; CDR3 length: 13; CDR3 DNA: TGCGCCAGCAGCCAAGAATTTGGAGTCGAGCAGTACTTC; CDR3 protein: CASSQEFGVEQYF
J gene: TRBJ2-5; clone size: few; V gene: TRBV5-1; D gene: TRBD2; CDR3 length: 15; CDR3 DNA: TGCGCCAGCAGCCCCGGGAGGGGTAGGGAAGAGACCCAGTACTTC; CDR3 protein: CASSPGRGREETQYF
J gene: TRBJ1-1; clone size: -; V gene: TRBV7-2; D gene: -; CDR3 length: 15; CDR3 DNA: TGTGCCAGCAGCGTCCGGGGAGGGGGAGGGGCTGAAGCTTTCTTT; CDR3 protein: CASSVRGGGGAEAFF
J gene: TRBJ1-1; clone size: -; V gene: TRBV29-1; D gene: -; CDR3 length: 12; CDR3 DNA: TGCAGCGTTGCCCGACAGAACACTGAAGCTTTCTTT; CDR3 protein: CSVARQNTEAFF
J gene: TRBJ2-2; clone size: once; V gene: TRBV6-5; D gene: TRBD2; CDR3 length: 15; CDR3 DNA: TGTGCCAGCAGGACTAGCGGGGTAAACACCGGGGAGCTGTTTTTT; CDR3 protein: CASRTSGVNTGELFF
J gene: TRBJ2-5; clone size: -; V gene: TRBV7-7; D gene: -; CDR3 length: 15; CDR3 DNA: TGTGCCAGCAGCTTAGGGGTGGGGGCACAAGAGACCCAGTACTTC; CDR3 protein: CASSLGVGAQETQYF
J gene: TRBJ1-4; clone size: few; V gene: TRBV4-1; D gene: -; CDR3 length: 15; CDR3 DNA: TGCGCCAGCAGCCAATTTACAGCCCCTAATGAAAAACTGTTTTTT; CDR3 protein: CASSQFTAPNEKLFF
J gene: TRBJ2-7; clone size: few; V gene: TRBV6-1; D gene: TRBD1; CDR3 length: 14; CDR3 DNA: TGTGCCAGCAAACCCGGGACAGACCTTTACGAGCAGTACTTC; CDR3 protein: CASKPGTDLYEQYF
J gene: TRBJ2-5; clone size: once; V gene: TRBV20-1; D gene: -; CDR3 length: 9; CDR3 DNA: TGCAGCCCCGCGGAGACCCAGTACTTC; CDR3 protein: CSPAETQYF
J gene: TRBJ2-7; clone size: -; V gene: TRBV7-9; D gene: -; CDR3 length: 12; CDR3 DNA: TGTGCCAGCAGCTTGACTACCTACGAGCAGTACTTC; CDR3 protein: CASSLTTYEQYF
J gene: TRBJ2-2; clone size: -; V gene: TRBV6-5; D gene: TRBD1; CDR3 length: 14; CDR3 DNA: TGTGCCTCCGGTGGGGACAGGTCAACCGGGGAGCTGTTTTTT; CDR3 protein: CASGGDRSTGELFF
J gene: TRBJ1-2; clone size: -; V gene: TRBV19; D gene: TRBD1; CDR3 length: 13; CDR3 DNA: TGTGCCAGTAGTCTGGACAGGGGTTGGGGCTACACCTTC; CDR3 protein: CASSLDRGWGYTF
J gene: TRBJ2-1; clone size: -; V gene: TRBV6-6; D gene: TRBD2; CDR3 length: 16; CDR3 DNA: TGTGCCAGCAGTTACACCGGGACTAGCCGCCCCGGTGAGCAGTTCTTC; CDR3 protein: CASSYTGTSRPGEQFF
J gene: TRBJ2-3; clone size: few; V gene: TRBV10-3; D gene: TRBD2; CDR3 length: 15; CDR3 DNA: TGTGCCATCAGCCCTAGCGGACCTAGCACAGATACGCAGTATTTT; CDR3 protein: CAISPSGPSTDTQYF
J gene: TRBJ2-2; clone size: -; V gene: TRBV6-5; D gene: TRBD1; CDR3 length: 13; CDR3 DNA: TGTGCCAGCAGCGGACAGGGGGCAATTTTGCTGTTTTTT; CDR3 protein: CASSGQGAILLFF
J gene: TRBJ2-2; clone size: -; V gene: TRBV5-6; D gene: -; CDR3 length: 14; CDR3 DNA: TGTGCCAGCAGCTTTGGGACACAGACCGGGGAGCTGTTTTTT; CDR3 protein: CASSFGTQTGELFF